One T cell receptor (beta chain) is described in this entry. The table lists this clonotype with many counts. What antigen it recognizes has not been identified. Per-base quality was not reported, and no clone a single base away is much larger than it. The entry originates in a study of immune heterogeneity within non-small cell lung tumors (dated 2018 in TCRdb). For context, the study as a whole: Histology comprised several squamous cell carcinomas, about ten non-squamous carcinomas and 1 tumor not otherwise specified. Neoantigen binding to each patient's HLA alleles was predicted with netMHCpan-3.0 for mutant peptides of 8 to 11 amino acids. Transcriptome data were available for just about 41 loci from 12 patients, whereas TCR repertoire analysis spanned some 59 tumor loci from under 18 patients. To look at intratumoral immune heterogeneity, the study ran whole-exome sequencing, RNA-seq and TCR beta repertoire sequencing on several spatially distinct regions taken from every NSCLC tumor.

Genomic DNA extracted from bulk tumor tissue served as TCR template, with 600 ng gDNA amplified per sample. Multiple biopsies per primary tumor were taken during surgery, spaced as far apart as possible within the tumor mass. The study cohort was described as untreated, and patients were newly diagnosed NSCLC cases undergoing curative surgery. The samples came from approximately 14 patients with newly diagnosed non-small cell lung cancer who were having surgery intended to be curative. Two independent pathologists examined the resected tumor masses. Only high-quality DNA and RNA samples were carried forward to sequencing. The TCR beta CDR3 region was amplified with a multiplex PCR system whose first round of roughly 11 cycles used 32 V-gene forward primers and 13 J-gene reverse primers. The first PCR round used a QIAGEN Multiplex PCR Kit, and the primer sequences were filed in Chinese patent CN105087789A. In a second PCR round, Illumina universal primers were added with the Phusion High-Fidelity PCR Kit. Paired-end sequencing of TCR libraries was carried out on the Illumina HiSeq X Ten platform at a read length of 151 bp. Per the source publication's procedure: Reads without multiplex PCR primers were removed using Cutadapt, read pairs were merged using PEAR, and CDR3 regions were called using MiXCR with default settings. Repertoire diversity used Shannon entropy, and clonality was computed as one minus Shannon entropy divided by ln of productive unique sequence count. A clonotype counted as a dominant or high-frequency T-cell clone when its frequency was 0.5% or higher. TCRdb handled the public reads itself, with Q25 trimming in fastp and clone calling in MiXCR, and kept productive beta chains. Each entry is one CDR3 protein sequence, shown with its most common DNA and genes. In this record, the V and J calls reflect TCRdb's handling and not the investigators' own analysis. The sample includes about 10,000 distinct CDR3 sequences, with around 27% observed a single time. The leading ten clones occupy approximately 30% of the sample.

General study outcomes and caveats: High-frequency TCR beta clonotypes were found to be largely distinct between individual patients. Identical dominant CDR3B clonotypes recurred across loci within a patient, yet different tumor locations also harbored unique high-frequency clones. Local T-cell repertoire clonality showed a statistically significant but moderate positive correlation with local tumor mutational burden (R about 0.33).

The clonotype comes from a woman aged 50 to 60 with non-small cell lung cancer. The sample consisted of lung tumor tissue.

DNA sequence: TGTGCCAGCAGGGCTCCAATGTGGGACAGCAAAAAGGAGCTGTTTTTT. Translated, this gives CASRAPMWDSKKELFF. The chain joins TRBV28 to TRBJ2-2; 7 middle bases align to TRBD1. Compared with germline, V lacks 6 bases and J lacks 10 bases; bases without a gene match: 17. Counted from cysteine to phenylalanine, this CDR3 has 16 amino acids. The entry retains the CDR3 DNA only, 48 bases that are in frame from base 1. CDR1 MDHEN and CDR2 SYDVKM were looked up in the germline V gene.